This T cell receptor beta chain was observed in a study of shared clonotypes between healthy human individuals. This CDR3 is 14 amino acids long. V shed 3 bases and J shed 0 bases, with 6 bases lying between them. In germline, CDR1 is SGHVS, CDR2 FQNEAQ. Study results and limitations: The four-donor shared clonotypes exceeded non-shared clonotypes in generation probability, with non-shared ones scoring lower.

On this clone: The antigen remains unidentified.

Naive CD8 cells lacked CD45RO and underwent positive selection for CCR7, leaving out terminally differentiated effector memory CD45RA+ cells. TCRdb's copy holds only in-frame clones and misses some; the assay was immunoSEQ multiplex PCR. The table shows about 2 million clones, with around 96% occurring only once. The chain links TRBV7-8 to TRBJ1-3; D is ambiguous. The sample comprised naive CD8+ T cells sorted from blood. This clonotype originated in a young man in good health. In nucleotides, the CDR3 is TGTGCCAGCAGCTTCCTCGGCTCTGGAAACACCATATATTTT. Translated, it gives CASSFLGSGNTIYF.